The 9 T cell receptor beta chains below were found in one sample sequenced in a study of metastatic and nonmetastatic thyroid tumors. With MiXCR, TCRdb called clones anew from the PCR reads. Of fewer than 7,000 clones in the sample, roughly 29% were seen once. Thyroid surgery was performed in patients who had received no treatment beforehand. What was sequenced was adjacent normal tissue. All receptors come from a female donor with papillary thyroid cancer or a benign thyroid nodule (not recorded which). Some clones in this sample may be carry-over from other donors' samples.

The chain uses TRBV11-2 and TRBJ1-4, with D unresolved. CDR3 length equals 13 residues. With 1 base removed from V and 4 bases from J, the gap between germline ends came to 4 bases. The germline gives CDR1 SGHAT, CDR2 FQNNGV. CDR3 coding DNA: TGTGCCAGCAGCTTAGCTATTAATGAAAAACTGTTTTTT. Translated: CASSLAINEKLFF.

This clone is judged medium-sized (0.01 to 0.1%). In nucleotides, the CDR3 is TGCAGTGCTCGCCCCCGTATGGATTCGTACTCCTACGAGCAGTACTTC. Its protein is CSARPRMDSYSYEQYF. V and J are TRBV20-1 and TRBJ2-7, with D unclear. The CDR3 is 16 residues long. The germline V and J ends were trimmed by 5 bases and 0 bases, with 20 bases remaining between them. Germline-derived CDR1 and CDR2 are DFQATT and SNEGSKA (reference sequence).

This clone is deemed medium-sized (0.01 to 0.1%). The CDR3 spells CASSPTGQGTEAFF. DNA of the CDR3: TGTGCCAGCAGTCCTACGGGACAGGGGACTGAAGCTTTCTTT. The chain links TRBV28 to TRBJ1-1, with 10 bases that match TRBD1. Germline V gives CDR1 MDHEN, CDR2 SYDVKM. V lost 5 bases and J lost 5; bases outside the gene matches: 5. The CDR3 contains 14 residues.

V gene TRBV6-1 combines with J gene TRBJ2-1; 10 bases map to TRBD2. J was trimmed by 0 bases and V by 6 bases; bases with no gene match: 2. The CDR3 is 15 residues long. Per germline, CDR1 MNHNS and CDR2 SASEGT. The CDR3 reads CASSSSGSSYNEQFF. DNA for the CDR3: TGTGCCAGCAGCTCTAGCGGGAGCTCCTACAATGAGCAGTTCTTC.

This clone was detected many times. As DNA, the CDR3 is TGTGCCAGCAGCGCTACCGGGACCTCTGGAAACACCATATATTTT. This translates into CASSATGTSGNTIYF. The chain employs TRBV6-1 and TRBJ1-3; possibly TRBD1 for D (5 bases). Per the germline V gene, CDR1 is MNHNS and CDR2 is SASEGT. This CDR3 contains 15 residues. Trimming stripped 6 bases from V and 0 bases from J, with 12 bases between.

This clone was seen just once. This chain joins TRBV5-1 and TRBJ2-2; the D gene is possibly TRBD1 (5 bases). The ends were cut back, 4 bases at V and 2 bases at J, with 9 bases in the middle. Germline V lookup: CDR1 SGHRS, CDR2 YFSETQ. The CDR3 extends over 14 amino acids. The CDR3 sequence: CASSPGQNTGELFF. CDR3 in DNA: TGCGCCAGCAGCCCTGGACAAAACACCGGGGAGCTGTTTTTT.

This clone was counted only a few times. The chain joins TRBV28 to TRBJ1-5; D unclear. Germline loops: CDR1 MDHEN, CDR2 SYDVKM. Between the trimmed V and J ends, which lost 5 bases and 0 bases, there was a span of 11 bases. The CDR3 runs 15 residues. This CDR3 is CASSPARYSNQPQHF. CDR3 coding DNA: TGTGCCAGCAGTCCCGCGCGCTATAGCAATCAGCCCCAGCATTTT.

This clone has only a few counts. The rearrangement links TRBV6-1 to TRBJ1-6, with D possibly being TRBD1 (6 bases). V lost 5 bases and J 8 bases, leaving 10 bases between the germline ends. CDR1 and CDR2 (germline): MNHNS, SASEGT. CDR3 length: 13 amino acids. CDR3 loop: CASSWTDDSPLHF. DNA of the CDR3: TGTGCCAGCAGTTGGACAGATGATTCACCCCTCCACTTT.

This rearrangement joins TRBV3-1 to TRBJ2-7; D not resolved. V shed 0 bases and J shed 2 bases, with 5 bases lying between them. Germline CDR1 LGHDT, CDR2 YNNKEL (reference sequence). This CDR3 has 13 amino acids. CDR3 sequence (DNA): TGTGCCAGCAGCCAAGACAAAACCTACGAGCAGTACTTC. Translation gives CASSQDKTYEQYF.